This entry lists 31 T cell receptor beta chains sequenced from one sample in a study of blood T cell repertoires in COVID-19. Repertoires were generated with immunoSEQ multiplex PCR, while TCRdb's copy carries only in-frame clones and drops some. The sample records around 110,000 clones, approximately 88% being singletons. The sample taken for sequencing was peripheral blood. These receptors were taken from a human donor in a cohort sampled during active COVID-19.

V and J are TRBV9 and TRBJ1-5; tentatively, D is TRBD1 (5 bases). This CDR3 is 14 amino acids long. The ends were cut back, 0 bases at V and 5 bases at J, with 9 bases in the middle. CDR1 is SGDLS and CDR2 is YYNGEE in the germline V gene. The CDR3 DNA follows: TGTGCCAGCAGCGTAGGGGGCGTTCATCAGCCCCAGCATTTT. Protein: CASSVGGVHQPQHF.

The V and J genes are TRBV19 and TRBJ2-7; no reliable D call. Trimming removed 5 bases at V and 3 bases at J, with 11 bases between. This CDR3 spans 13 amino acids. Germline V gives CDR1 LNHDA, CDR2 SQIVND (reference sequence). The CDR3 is CASSLQEGYEQYV. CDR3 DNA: TGTGCCAGTAGTCTGCAGGAAGGCTACGAGCAGTACGTC.

The CDR3 DNA sequence: TGTGCCAGCAGCACCGAGCACGTACGCGAGCAGTACTTC. It is translated as CASSTEHVREQYF. This chain uses TRBV21-1 with TRBJ2-7; TRBD2 is the table's D call, not checked against the DNA. TRBV21-1 is shown as a pseudogene. The CDR3 has 13 residues.

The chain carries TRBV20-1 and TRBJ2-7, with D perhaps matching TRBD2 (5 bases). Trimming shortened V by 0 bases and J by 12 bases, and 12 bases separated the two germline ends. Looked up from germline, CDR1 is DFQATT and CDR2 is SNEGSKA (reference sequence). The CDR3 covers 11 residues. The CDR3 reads CSARDLIEGYF. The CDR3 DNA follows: TGCAGTGCTAGAGATCTGATTGAGGGGTACTTC.

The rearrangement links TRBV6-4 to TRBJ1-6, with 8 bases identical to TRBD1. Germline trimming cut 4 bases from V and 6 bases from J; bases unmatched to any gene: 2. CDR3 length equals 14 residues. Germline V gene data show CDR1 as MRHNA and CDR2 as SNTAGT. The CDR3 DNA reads TGTGCCAGCAGTGCAGGGGGCGGTAATTCACCCCTCCACTTT. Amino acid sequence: CASSAGGGNSPLHF.

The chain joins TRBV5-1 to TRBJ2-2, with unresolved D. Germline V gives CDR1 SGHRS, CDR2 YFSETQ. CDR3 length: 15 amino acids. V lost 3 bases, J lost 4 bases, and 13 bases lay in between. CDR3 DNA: TGCGCCAGCAGCTCCATAGGAGACTCCACCGGGGAGCTGTTTTTT. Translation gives CASSSIGDSTGELFF.

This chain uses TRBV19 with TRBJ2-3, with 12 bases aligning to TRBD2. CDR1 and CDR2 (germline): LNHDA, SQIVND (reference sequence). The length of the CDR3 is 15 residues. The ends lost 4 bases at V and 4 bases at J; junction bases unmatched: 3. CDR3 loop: CASSKLAGGPDTQYF. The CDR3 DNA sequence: TGTGCCAGTAGTAAACTAGCGGGAGGTCCAGATACGCAGTATTTT. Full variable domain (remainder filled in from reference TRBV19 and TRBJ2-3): DGGITQSPKYLFRKEGQNVTLSCEQNLNHDAMYWYRQDPGQGLRLIYYSQIVNDFQKGDIAEGYSVSREKKESFPLTVTSAQKNPTAFYLCASSKLAGGPDTQYFGPGTRLTVL.

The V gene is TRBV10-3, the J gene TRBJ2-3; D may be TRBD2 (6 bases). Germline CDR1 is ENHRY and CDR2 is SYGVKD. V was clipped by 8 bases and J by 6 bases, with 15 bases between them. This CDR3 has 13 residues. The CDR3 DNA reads TGTGCCATCCAGGGACTGCCCGCGGATACGCAGTATTTT. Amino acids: CAIQGLPADTQYF.

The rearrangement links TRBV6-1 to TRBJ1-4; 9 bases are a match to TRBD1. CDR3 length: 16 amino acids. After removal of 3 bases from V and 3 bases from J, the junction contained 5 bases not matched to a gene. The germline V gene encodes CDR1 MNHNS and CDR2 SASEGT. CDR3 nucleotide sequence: TGTGCCAGCAGTGAGCGGGACAGGGACCCTAATGAAAAACTGTTTTTT. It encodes CASSERDRDPNEKLFF.

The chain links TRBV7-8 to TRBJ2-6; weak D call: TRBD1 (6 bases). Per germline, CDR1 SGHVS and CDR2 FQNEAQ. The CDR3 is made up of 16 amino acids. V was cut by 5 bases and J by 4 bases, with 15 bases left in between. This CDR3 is CASSPTGTLGANVLTF. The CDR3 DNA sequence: TGTGCCAGCAGCCCAACAGGGACACTGGGGGCCAACGTCCTGACTTTC.

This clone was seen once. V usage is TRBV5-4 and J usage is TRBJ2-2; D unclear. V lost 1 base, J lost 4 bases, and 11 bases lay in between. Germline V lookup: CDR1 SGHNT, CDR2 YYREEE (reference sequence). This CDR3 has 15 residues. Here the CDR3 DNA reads TGTGCCAGCAGCTTGCCTTTAGCTCCCACCGGGGAGCTGTTTTTT. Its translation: CASSLPLAPTGELFF.

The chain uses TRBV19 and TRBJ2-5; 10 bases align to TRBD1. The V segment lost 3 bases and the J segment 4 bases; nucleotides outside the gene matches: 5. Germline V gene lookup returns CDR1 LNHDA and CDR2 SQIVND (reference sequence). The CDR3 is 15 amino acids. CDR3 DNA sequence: TGTGCCAGTAGTATTAGGACAGGGGGTTCAGAGACCCAGTACTTC. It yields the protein CASSIRTGGSETQYF.

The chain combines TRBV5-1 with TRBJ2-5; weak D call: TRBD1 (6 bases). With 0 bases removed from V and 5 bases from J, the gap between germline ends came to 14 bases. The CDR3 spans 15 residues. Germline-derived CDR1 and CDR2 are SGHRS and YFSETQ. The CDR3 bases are TGCGCCAGCAGCTTGGCGGGTCAGAGGGGGGAGACCCAGTACTTC. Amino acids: CASSLAGQRGETQYF. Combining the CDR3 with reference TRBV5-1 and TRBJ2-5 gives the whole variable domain KAGVTQTPRYLIKTRGQQVTLSCSPISGHRSVSWYQQTPGQGLQFLFEYFSETQRNKGNFPGRFSGRQFSNSRSEMNVSTLELGDSALYLCASSLAGQRGETQYFGPGTRLLVL.

The CDR3 reads CASSTTSGSSETQYF. In nucleotides, the CDR3 is TGCGCCAGCAGCACGACTAGCGGGAGTTCGGAGACCCAGTACTTC. V gene TRBV5-1 combines with J gene TRBJ2-5; 12 bases are a match to TRBD2. The CDR3 spans 15 residues. J lost 5 bases, V lost 4 bases, and 6 bases had no gene match. Germline CDR1 SGHRS, CDR2 YFSETQ.

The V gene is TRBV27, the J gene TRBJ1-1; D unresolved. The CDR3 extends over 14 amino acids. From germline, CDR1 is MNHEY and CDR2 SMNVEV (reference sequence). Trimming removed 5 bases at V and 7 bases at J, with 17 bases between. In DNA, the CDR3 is TGTGCCAGCAGTGATCGGTCGCCACTCTATGAAGCTTTCTTT. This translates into CASSDRSPLYEAFF.

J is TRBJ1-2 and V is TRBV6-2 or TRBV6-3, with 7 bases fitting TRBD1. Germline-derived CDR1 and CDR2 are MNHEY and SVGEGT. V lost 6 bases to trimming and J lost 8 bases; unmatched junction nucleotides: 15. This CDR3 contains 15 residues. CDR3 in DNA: TGTGCCAGCAGCCAGAGCGGAGGGGGCGGATTGGGCTACACCTTC. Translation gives CASSQSGGGGLGYTF.

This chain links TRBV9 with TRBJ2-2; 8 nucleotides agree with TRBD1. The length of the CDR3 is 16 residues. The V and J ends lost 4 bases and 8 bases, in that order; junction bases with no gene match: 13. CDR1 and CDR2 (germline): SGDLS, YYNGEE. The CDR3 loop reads CASSTSGQGPWGELFF. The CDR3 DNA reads TGTGCCAGCAGCACCTCCGGACAGGGCCCCTGGGGGGAGCTGTTTTTT.

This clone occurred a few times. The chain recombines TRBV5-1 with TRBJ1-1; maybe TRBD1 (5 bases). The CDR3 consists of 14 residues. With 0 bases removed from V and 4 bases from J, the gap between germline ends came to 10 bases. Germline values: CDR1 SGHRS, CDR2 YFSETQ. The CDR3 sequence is CASSLDGRVTEAFF. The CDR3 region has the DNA TGCGCCAGCAGCTTGGATGGCAGGGTCACTGAAGCTTTCTTT.

The CDR3 DNA follows: TGCGCCAGCAGCTTATTGCAGGGGGGCCCAGATACGCAGTATTTT. Its protein is CASSLLQGGPDTQYF. The chain recombines TRBV5-1 with TRBJ2-3, with a tentative D call TRBD1 (7 bases). CDR3 length: 15 amino acids. Germline V gene lookup returns CDR1 SGHRS and CDR2 YFSETQ. V gave up 2 bases and J gave up 4 bases, with 14 bases separating them.

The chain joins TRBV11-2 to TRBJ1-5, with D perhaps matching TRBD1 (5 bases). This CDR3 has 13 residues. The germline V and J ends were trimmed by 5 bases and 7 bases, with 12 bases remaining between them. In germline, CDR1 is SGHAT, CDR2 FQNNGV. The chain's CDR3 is CASSPGGGQPQHF. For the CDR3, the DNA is TGTGCCAGCAGCCCTGGCGGGGGGCAGCCCCAGCATTTT.

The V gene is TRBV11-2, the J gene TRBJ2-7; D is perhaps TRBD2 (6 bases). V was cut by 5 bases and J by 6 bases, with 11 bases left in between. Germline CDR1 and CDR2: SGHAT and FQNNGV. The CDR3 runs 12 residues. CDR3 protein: CASSHGTAEQYV. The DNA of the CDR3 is TGTGCCAGCAGCCACGGGACTGCCGAGCAGTACGTC.

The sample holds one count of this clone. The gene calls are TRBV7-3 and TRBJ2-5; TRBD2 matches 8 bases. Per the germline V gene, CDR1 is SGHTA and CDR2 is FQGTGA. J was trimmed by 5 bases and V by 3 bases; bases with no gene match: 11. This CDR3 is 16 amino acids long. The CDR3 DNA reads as TGTGCCAGCAGCTTGTCAGCGGGAGCCTCCGCGGAGACCCAGTACTTC. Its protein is CASSLSAGASAETQYF.

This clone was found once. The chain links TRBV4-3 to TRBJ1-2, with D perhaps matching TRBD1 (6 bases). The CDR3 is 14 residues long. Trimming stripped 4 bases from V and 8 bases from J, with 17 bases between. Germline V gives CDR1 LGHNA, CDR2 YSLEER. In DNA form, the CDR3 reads TGCGCCAGCAGCCTGCGGGGGCAAACCCGGGGCTACACCTTC. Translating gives CASSLRGQTRGYTF.

The CDR3 is CASSPVAAGPDEKLFF. The CDR3 nucleotides are TGTGCCAGCAGCCCCGTCGCCGCGGGGCCGGATGAAAAACTGTTTTTT. V and J are TRBV7-2 and TRBJ1-4; possible D gene TRBD1, 5 bases. The germline CDR1 and CDR2 sequences are SGHTA and FQGNSA. CDR3 length: 16 amino acids. Trimming left V 5 bases short and J 6 bases short, with 19 bases between.

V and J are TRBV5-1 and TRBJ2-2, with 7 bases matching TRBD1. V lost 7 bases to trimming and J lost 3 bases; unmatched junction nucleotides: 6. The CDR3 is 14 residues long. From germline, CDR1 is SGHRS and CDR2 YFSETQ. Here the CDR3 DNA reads TGCGCCAGCTCAACGGGACAGCACACCGGGGAGCTGTTTTTT. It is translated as CASSTGQHTGELFF.

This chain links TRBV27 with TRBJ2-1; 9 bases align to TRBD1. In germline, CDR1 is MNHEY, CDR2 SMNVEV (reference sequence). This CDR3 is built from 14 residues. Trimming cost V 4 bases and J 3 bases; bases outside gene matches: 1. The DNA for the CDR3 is TGTGCCAGCAGTTGGGACAGGGACTACAATGAGCAGTTCTTC. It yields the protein CASSWDRDYNEQFF.

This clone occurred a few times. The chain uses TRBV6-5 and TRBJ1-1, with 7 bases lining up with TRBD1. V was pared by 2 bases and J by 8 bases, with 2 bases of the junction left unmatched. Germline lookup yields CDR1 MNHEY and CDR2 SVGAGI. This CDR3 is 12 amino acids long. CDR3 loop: CASSYRTGEAFF. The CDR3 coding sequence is TGTGCCAGCAGTTACCGGACAGGCGAAGCTTTCTTT.

The chain's CDR3 is CASSQVREGEGTQYF. The CDR3 DNA reads TGTGCCAGCAGTCAGGTCCGGGAAGGAGAGGGTACGCAGTATTTT. V and J are TRBV18 and TRBJ2-3; maybe TRBD2 (5 bases). The CDR3 contains 15 residues. In germline, CDR1 is KGHSH, CDR2 LQKENI. Trimming removed 8 bases at V and 8 bases at J, with 23 bases between.

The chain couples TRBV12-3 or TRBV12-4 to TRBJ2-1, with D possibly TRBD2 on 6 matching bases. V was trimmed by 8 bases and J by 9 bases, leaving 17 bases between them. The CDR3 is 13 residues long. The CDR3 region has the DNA TGTGCCAGCCGTATGGGACTGGGGGTTGAGCAGTTCTTC. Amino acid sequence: CASRMGLGVEQFF.

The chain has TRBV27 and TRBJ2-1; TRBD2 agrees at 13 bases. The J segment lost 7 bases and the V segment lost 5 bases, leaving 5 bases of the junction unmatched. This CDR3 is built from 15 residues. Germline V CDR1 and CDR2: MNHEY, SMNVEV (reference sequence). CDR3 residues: CASSPGLAGVNEQFF. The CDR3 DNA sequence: TGTGCCAGCAGTCCAGGACTAGCGGGAGTTAATGAGCAGTTCTTC.

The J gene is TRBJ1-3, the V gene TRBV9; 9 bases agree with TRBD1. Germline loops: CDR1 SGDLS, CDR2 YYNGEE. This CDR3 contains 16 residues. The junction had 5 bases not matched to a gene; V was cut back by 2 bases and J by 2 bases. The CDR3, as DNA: TGTGCCAGCAGCGTTACTACAGGGGGCACTGGAAACACCATATATTTT. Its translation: CASSVTTGGTGNTIYF.